The TCR beta chain described here comes from a study of Graves' ophthalmopathy and Graves' hyperthyroidism. About the research overall: The authors collected peripheral blood at initial diagnosis, before any treatment.

10 ml of fresh blood yielded the PBMCs by density gradient. For this clonotype: Its antigen remains unidentified. One end of the junction does not line up with germline, which may come from a read error.

The CDR3 extends over 14 amino acids. Germline lookup yields CDR1 SEHNR and CDR2 FQNEAQ (reference sequence). The study amplified TCR beta CDR3 regions using RNA transcripts. In the first round, RT-PCR was carried out with HTBI primers, and a multiplex PCR formed the second round. Each CDR3 protein is one row after TCRdb ran MiXCR on the multiplex PCR reads. The data contain approximately 640,000 distinct CDR3 sequences, just over 40% of them singletons. Study results and caveats: The model reached approximately 71% sensitivity and around 72% specificity for predicting ophthalmopathy progression. Blood also harbored most expanded thyroid clonotypes above 0.001 frequency.

The chain carries TRBV7-9 and TRBJ1-2; unclear D gene. Sequencing used peripheral blood. The receptor was isolated from an adult man with Graves' ophthalmopathy. In DNA, the CDR3 is TGTGTCAGCAGCAAAAGACGGATTAACTATGGCTACACCTTC. Translating it yields CVSSKRRINYGYTF.